The rows below give T cell receptor beta chains drawn from one sample of a study of blood T cell repertoires in COVID-19. Sequenced by immunoSEQ multiplex PCR; TCRdb stores in-frame clones only, minus some. The sample shows approximately 150,000 clones, about 87% of them seen only once. Material: peripheral blood. The source is a man at least 80 years old with acute or convalescent COVID-19. The CDR3 runs from the conserved cysteine through the conserved F or W. D genes are given only for firm matches. Where a row states a size, it is once, few, many or the class of an expanded clone; other rows omit it.

D gene: -; clone size: -; V gene: TRBV25-1; J gene: TRBJ2-7; CDR3 DNA: TGTGCCAGCAGAGGAACAGGGTGGTACGAGCAGTACTTC; CDR3 protein: CASRGTGWYEQYF
D gene: -; clone size: once; V gene: TRBV7-8; J gene: TRBJ2-1; CDR3 DNA: TGTGCCAGCAGCTCTCACCTTGAACAGGCTACCCCGAACAATGAGCAGTTCTTC; CDR3 protein: CASSSHLEQATPNNEQFF
D gene: -; clone size: -; V gene: TRBV6-5; J gene: TRBJ1-5; CDR3 DNA: TGTGCCAGCAGTAGTGCGGGGCCTGGATATCAGCCCCAGCATTTT; CDR3 protein: CASSSAGPGYQPQHF
D gene: TRBD2; clone size: -; V gene: TRBV4-1; J gene: TRBJ2-5; CDR3 DNA: TGCGCCAGCAGCCCGCCACTAGCGGGGGAAGAGACCCAGTACTTC; CDR3 protein: CASSPPLAGEETQYF
D gene: TRBD1; clone size: -; V gene: TRBV7-7; J gene: TRBJ1-3; CDR3 DNA: TGTGCTAGCAGCCGACGACAGGGGCGAAACACCATATATTTT; CDR3 protein: CASSRRQGRNTIYF
D gene: TRBD1; clone size: -; V gene: TRBV5-4; J gene: TRBJ2-7; CDR3 DNA: TGTGCCAGCAGCTTGGACGGGACAGCTTTCCCTACGGGGCAGTACTTC; CDR3 protein: CASSLDGTAFPTGQYF
D gene: -; clone size: -; V gene: TRBV3-1/TRBV3-2; J gene: TRBJ2-3; CDR3 DNA: TGTGCCAGCAGCCCCCGTTTGAGGGTAAGCACAGATACGCAGTATTTT; CDR3 protein: CASSPRLRVSTDTQYF
D gene: -; clone size: -; V gene: TRBV11-2; J gene: TRBJ1-3; CDR3 DNA: TGTGCCAGCAGCTTAATTACAACCCACTCTGGAAACACCATATATTTT; CDR3 protein: CASSLITTHSGNTIYF
D gene: TRBD1; clone size: once; V gene: TRBV6-5; J gene: TRBJ1-1; CDR3 DNA: TGTGCCAGCACCGAGAGGACAGGACGCACTGAAGCTTTCTTT; CDR3 protein: CASTERTGRTEAFF
D gene: TRBD1; clone size: -; V gene: TRBV28; J gene: TRBJ1-5; CDR3 DNA: TGTGCCAGCAGTTTAGGGTCGACAGGGAAGAGCAATCAGCCCCAGCATTTT; CDR3 protein: CASSLGSTGKSNQPQHF
D gene: TRBD2; clone size: -; V gene: TRBV7-2; J gene: TRBJ2-1; CDR3 DNA: TGTGCCAGCAGCTTAGATTCGACTAGCGGGAGAGGTGAGCAGTTCTTC; CDR3 protein: CASSLDSTSGRGEQFF
D gene: TRBD2; clone size: -; V gene: TRBV11-2; J gene: TRBJ2-3; CDR3 DNA: TGTGCCAGCAGCTTTGGACTAGCGGGGGGCCTCACAGATACGCAGTATTTT; CDR3 protein: CASSFGLAGGLTDTQYF
D gene: -; clone size: -; V gene: TRBV5-1; J gene: TRBJ2-1; CDR3 DNA: TGCGCCAGCAGCGCCTCGGGGAGCTCCTACAATGAGCAGTTCTTC; CDR3 protein: CASSASGSSYNEQFF
D gene: -; clone size: -; V gene: TRBV28; J gene: TRBJ2-7; CDR3 DNA: TGTGCCAGCAGTTTGTTAGTTGCCGAGCAGTACTTC; CDR3 protein: CASSLLVAEQYF
D gene: TRBD1; clone size: -; V gene: TRBV28; J gene: TRBJ2-3; CDR3 DNA: TGTGCCAGCAGGAAGCAGGGGGCGGTAGGTCTTACGCAGTATTTT; CDR3 protein: CASRKQGAVGLTQYF
D gene: -; clone size: -; V gene: TRBV3-1/TRBV3-2; J gene: TRBJ2-7; CDR3 DNA: TGTGCCAGCAGCCAAGAACCCCGGAGCTCCTACGAGCAGTACTTC; CDR3 protein: CASSQEPRSSYEQYF
D gene: -; clone size: -; V gene: TRBV5-1; J gene: TRBJ1-1; CDR3 DNA: TGCGCCAGCAGCTTGGGACAACTCGGCACTGAAGCTTTCTTT; CDR3 protein: CASSLGQLGTEAFF
D gene: TRBD1; clone size: once; V gene: TRBV5-1; J gene: TRBJ2-1; CDR3 DNA: TGCGCCAGCAGCCCTGAAGGGGGCGAATGGAATGAGCAGTTCTTC; CDR3 protein: CASSPEGGEWNEQFF
D gene: -; clone size: -; V gene: TRBV20-1; J gene: TRBJ1-5; CDR3 DNA: TGCAGCCTTTCTAGTGGGCAGCCCCAGCATTTT; CDR3 protein: CSLSSGQPQHF
D gene: -; clone size: -; V gene: TRBV7-3; J gene: TRBJ2-4; CDR3 DNA: TGTGCCAGCAGCCAGGGTGGGGGCCCGGACATTCAGTACTTC; CDR3 protein: CASSQGGGPDIQYF
D gene: -; clone size: -; V gene: TRBV6-2/TRBV6-3; J gene: TRBJ1-5; CDR3 DNA: TGTGCCAGCAGTTACCCGGAACAGGGAATTGGCAATCAGCCCCAGCATTTT; CDR3 protein: CASSYPEQGIGNQPQHF
D gene: -; clone size: -; V gene: TRBV25-1; J gene: TRBJ1-1; CDR3 DNA: TGTGCCAGCAGTGAATACTCCTCGTTAGCATCGGGGAACACTGAAGCTTTCTTT; CDR3 protein: CASSEYSSLASGNTEAFF
D gene: TRBD1; clone size: -; V gene: TRBV7-9; J gene: TRBJ1-6; CDR3 DNA: TGTGCCAGCAGTTCCGGGACAGGGAGCTCCTATAATTCACCCCTCCACTTT; CDR3 protein: CASSSGTGSSYNSPLHF
D gene: TRBD2; clone size: -; V gene: TRBV5-1; J gene: TRBJ2-3; CDR3 DNA: TGCGCCAGCAGCTTGAGCGGGAGAGTCACAGATACGCAGTATTTT; CDR3 protein: CASSLSGRVTDTQYF
D gene: -; clone size: -; V gene: TRBV5-4; J gene: TRBJ1-1; CDR3 DNA: TGTGCCAGCAGCTTGGCAGGTATGAACACTGAAGCTTTCTTT; CDR3 protein: CASSLAGMNTEAFF
D gene: -; clone size: -; V gene: TRBV9; J gene: TRBJ2-3; CDR3 DNA: TGTGCCAGCAGCGTTTCGGGAGTATCGTCAGATACGCAGTATTTT; CDR3 protein: CASSVSGVSSDTQYF
D gene: -; clone size: -; V gene: TRBV5-6; J gene: TRBJ2-2; CDR3 DNA: TGTGCCAGCAGTACCGAAGCGGAGCTGTTTTTT; CDR3 protein: CASSTEAELFF
D gene: -; clone size: -; V gene: TRBV27; J gene: TRBJ2-1; CDR3 DNA: TGTGCCAGCAGTTTAGGGCGGGCAACTTACAATGAGCAGTTCTTC; CDR3 protein: CASSLGRATYNEQFF
D gene: -; clone size: -; V gene: TRBV28; J gene: TRBJ1-5; CDR3 DNA: TGTGCCAGCAGAATGGGAGGTCCCCCATATGGCAATCAGCCCCAGCATTTT; CDR3 protein: CASRMGGPPYGNQPQHF
D gene: -; clone size: -; V gene: TRBV29-1; J gene: TRBJ1-2; CDR3 DNA: TGCAGCGTTCCCCAGGGTTCCGACTATGGCTACACCTTC; CDR3 protein: CSVPQGSDYGYTF
D gene: TRBD1; clone size: -; V gene: TRBV2; J gene: TRBJ1-1; CDR3 DNA: TGTGCCACCGCTTCAGGGGGCTATGAAGCTTTCTTT; CDR3 protein: CATASGGYEAFF
D gene: -; clone size: -; V gene: TRBV4-1; J gene: TRBJ1-1; CDR3 DNA: TGCGCCAGCAGCCAAGTCCCAGGGATGGTCACTGAAGCTTTCTTT; CDR3 protein: CASSQVPGMVTEAFF
D gene: TRBD1; clone size: -; V gene: TRBV28; J gene: TRBJ1-5; CDR3 DNA: TGTGCCAGCAGTTTATTGGGACAGACTAGCAATCAGCCCCAGCATTTT; CDR3 protein: CASSLLGQTSNQPQHF
D gene: -; clone size: -; V gene: TRBV2; J gene: TRBJ2-2; CDR3 DNA: TGTGCCAGCATTCGGAGAGGCGGGGAGCTGTTTTTT; CDR3 protein: CASIRRGGELFF
D gene: TRBD2; clone size: -; V gene: TRBV28; J gene: TRBJ2-3; CDR3 DNA: TGTGCCAGCAGTTTCTATCGGGGGGGCCCAGATACGCAGTATTTT; CDR3 protein: CASSFYRGGPDTQYF
D gene: -; clone size: -; V gene: TRBV5-1; J gene: TRBJ2-1; CDR3 DNA: TGCGCCAGCAGCCTACAGGGCCCTTCCTACAATGAGCAGTTCTTC; CDR3 protein: CASSLQGPSYNEQFF
D gene: TRBD2; clone size: -; V gene: TRBV5-1; J gene: TRBJ2-3; CDR3 DNA: TGCGCCTGCTCCCCCGCGGGAGGGCTTGCAGATACGCAGTATTTT; CDR3 protein: CACSPAGGLADTQYF
D gene: -; clone size: -; V gene: TRBV5-4; J gene: TRBJ2-7; CDR3 DNA: TGTGCCAGCAGCGGTCGATCTGAGAGCTCCTACGAGCAGTACTTC; CDR3 protein: CASSGRSESSYEQYF
D gene: TRBD1; clone size: -; V gene: TRBV7-8; J gene: TRBJ1-5; CDR3 DNA: TGTGCCAGCAGCTACAACAGGGGGTATCAGCCCCAGCATTTT; CDR3 protein: CASSYNRGYQPQHF
D gene: TRBD2; clone size: -; V gene: TRBV5-8; J gene: TRBJ2-5; CDR3 DNA: TGTGCCAGCACGCGGGGGGGCGGCCAAGAGACCCAGTACTTC; CDR3 protein: CASTRGGGQETQYF
D gene: -; clone size: -; V gene: TRBV6-2/TRBV6-3; J gene: TRBJ2-2; CDR3 DNA: TGTGCCAGCAGTCCCTACAGATTTAACACCGGGGAGCTGTTTTTT; CDR3 protein: CASSPYRFNTGELFF
D gene: -; clone size: -; V gene: TRBV6-5; J gene: TRBJ2-7; CDR3 DNA: TGTGCCAGCAGTCCCAGGTTCTCCGAGCAGTACTTC; CDR3 protein: CASSPRFSEQYF
D gene: -; clone size: -; V gene: TRBV5-1; J gene: TRBJ2-3; CDR3 DNA: TGCGCCAGCAGTCCGTTTACTAAGCCTAGCACAGATACGCAGTATTTT; CDR3 protein: CASSPFTKPSTDTQYF
D gene: -; clone size: -; V gene: TRBV2; J gene: TRBJ2-7; CDR3 DNA: TGTGCCAGCAGTGATCTAGGGCAGGGTCCCTACGAGCAGTACTTC; CDR3 protein: CASSDLGQGPYEQYF
D gene: TRBD2; clone size: -; V gene: TRBV7-3; J gene: TRBJ2-2; CDR3 DNA: TGTGCCAGCAAGGTGGCTAGCGGACCCGGGGAGCTGTTTTTT; CDR3 protein: CASKVASGPGELFF
D gene: TRBD1; clone size: -; V gene: TRBV2; J gene: TRBJ1-5; CDR3 DNA: TGTGCCAGCAGTGAAGGGCGGTTAGGGGGCGCACCTCAGCCCCAGCATTTT; CDR3 protein: CASSEGRLGGAPQPQHF
D gene: TRBD1; clone size: -; V gene: TRBV28; J gene: TRBJ1-2; CDR3 DNA: TGTGCCAGCAGTTTCCCCCAGGGGGGACGTGGCTACACCTTC; CDR3 protein: CASSFPQGGRGYTF
D gene: -; clone size: -; V gene: TRBV21-1; J gene: TRBJ1-5; CDR3 DNA: TGTGCCAGCAGCTCAAGGACACGAAATCAGCCCCAGCATTTT; CDR3 protein: CASSSRTRNQPQHF
D gene: -; clone size: -; V gene: TRBV3-1/TRBV3-2; J gene: TRBJ1-1; CDR3 DNA: TGTGCCAGCAGCCAGATTGGGGGCTCCACTGAAGCTTTCTTT; CDR3 protein: CASSQIGGSTEAFF
D gene: TRBD1; clone size: few; V gene: TRBV7-7; J gene: TRBJ1-5; CDR3 DNA: TGTGCCAGCAGCAACCTGCCCCGACCGGGACAGGGGGGACATCAGCCCCAGCATTTT; CDR3 protein: CASSNLPRPGQGGHQPQHF
D gene: TRBD2; clone size: -; V gene: TRBV5-1; J gene: TRBJ2-2; CDR3 DNA: TGCGCCAGCAGCATGGGACTAGCGGGGCCGAACACCGGGGAGCTGTTTTTT; CDR3 protein: CASSMGLAGPNTGELFF
D gene: TRBD1; clone size: -; V gene: TRBV30; J gene: TRBJ1-6; CDR3 DNA: TGTGCCTGGAGCCAACAGGGGGCCAGCTCCTATAATTCACCCCTCCACTTT; CDR3 protein: CAWSQQGASSYNSPLHF
D gene: -; clone size: -; V gene: TRBV2; J gene: TRBJ2-3; CDR3 DNA: TGTGCCAGCAGATCAGGGGAGCGTGCAGATACGCAGTATTTT; CDR3 protein: CASRSGERADTQYF
D gene: TRBD1; clone size: few; V gene: TRBV4-1; J gene: TRBJ2-1; CDR3 DNA: TGCGCCAGCAGCCAAGCGGGGACAGACAATGAGCAGTTCTTC; CDR3 protein: CASSQAGTDNEQFF